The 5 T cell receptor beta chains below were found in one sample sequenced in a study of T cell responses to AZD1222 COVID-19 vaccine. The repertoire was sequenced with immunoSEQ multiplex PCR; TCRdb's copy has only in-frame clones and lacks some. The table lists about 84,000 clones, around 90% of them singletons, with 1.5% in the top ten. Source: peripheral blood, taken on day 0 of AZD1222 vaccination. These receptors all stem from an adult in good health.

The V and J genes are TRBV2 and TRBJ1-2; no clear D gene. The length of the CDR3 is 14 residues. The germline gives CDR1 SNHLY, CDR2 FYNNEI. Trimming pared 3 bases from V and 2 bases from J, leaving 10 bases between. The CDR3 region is CASSDSQSNYGYTF. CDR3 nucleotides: TGTGCCAGCAGTGACAGCCAGAGCAACTATGGCTACACCTTC.

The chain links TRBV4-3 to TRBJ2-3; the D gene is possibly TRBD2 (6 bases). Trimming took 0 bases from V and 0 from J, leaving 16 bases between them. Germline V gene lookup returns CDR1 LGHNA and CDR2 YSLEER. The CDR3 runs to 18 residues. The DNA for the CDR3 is TGCGCCAGCAGCCAAGATCTCCAGCGGGCCTATAGCACAGATACGCAGTATTTT. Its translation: CASSQDLQRAYSTDTQYF.

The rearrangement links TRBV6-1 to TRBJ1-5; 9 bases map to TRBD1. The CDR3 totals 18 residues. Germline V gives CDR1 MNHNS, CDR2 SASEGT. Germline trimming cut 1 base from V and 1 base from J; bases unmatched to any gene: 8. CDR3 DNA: TGTGCCAGCAGTGAAGGGACTCACAGGGGGCTCAGCAATCAGCCCCAGCATTTT. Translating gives CASSEGTHRGLSNQPQHF.

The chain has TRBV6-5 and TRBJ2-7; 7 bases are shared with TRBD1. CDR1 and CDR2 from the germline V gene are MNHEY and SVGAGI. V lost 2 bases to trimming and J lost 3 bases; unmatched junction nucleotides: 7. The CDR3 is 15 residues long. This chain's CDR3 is CASSYKQGTIYEQYF. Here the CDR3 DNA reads TGTGCCAGCAGTTACAAACAGGGGACCATCTACGAGCAGTACTTC.

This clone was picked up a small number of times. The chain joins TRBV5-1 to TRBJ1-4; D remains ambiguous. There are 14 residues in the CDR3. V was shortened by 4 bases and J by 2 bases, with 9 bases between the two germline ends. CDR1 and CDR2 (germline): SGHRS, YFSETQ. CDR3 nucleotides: TGCGCCAGCAGCCTAGGAGCCACTAATGAAAAACTGTTTTTT. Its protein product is CASSLGATNEKLFF. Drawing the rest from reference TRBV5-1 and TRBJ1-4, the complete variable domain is KAGVTQTPRYLIKTRGQQVTLSCSPISGHRSVSWYQQTPGQGLQFLFEYFSETQRNKGNFPGRFSGRQFSNSRSEMNVSTLELGDSALYLCASSLGATNEKLFFGSGTQLSVL.